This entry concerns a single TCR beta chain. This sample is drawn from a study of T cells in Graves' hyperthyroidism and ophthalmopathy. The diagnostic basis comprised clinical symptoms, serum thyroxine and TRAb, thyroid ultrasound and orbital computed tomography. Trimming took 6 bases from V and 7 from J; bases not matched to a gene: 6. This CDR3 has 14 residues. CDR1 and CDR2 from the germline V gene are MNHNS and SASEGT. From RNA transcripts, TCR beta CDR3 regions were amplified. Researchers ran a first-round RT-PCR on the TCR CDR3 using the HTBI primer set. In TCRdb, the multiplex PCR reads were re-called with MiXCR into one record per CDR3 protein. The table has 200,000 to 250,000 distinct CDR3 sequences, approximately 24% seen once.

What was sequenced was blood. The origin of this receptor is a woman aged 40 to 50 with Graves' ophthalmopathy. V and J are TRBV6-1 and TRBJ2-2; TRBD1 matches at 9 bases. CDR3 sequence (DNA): TGTGCCAGCAGCCTGGGACAGGGAGGCGGGGAGCTGTTTTTT. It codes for CASSLGQGGGELFF.